The sample holds one count of the clone carrying this T cell receptor beta chain. The sample comes from a study of blood T cell repertoires in COVID-19. On the study more broadly: Material from acute and convalescent COVID-19 was sourced from the United States, Italy and Spain. PBMCs, B-cell-depleted T cells, or T cells provided the cDNA or gDNA that made up the material.

In the original analysis: Estimation of nucleated cell counts relied on the amplification of reference gene primers. The repertoire was sequenced with immunoSEQ multiplex PCR; TCRdb's copy has only in-frame clones and lacks some. V, J and clone size are those of that table, while D and trimming were read from the DNA. The sample records a few hundred thousand clones, about nine tenths being singletons. The Seattle site enrolled patients during active infection and followed them longitudinally. The clonotype comes from a woman aged 25 to 39 with COVID-19, enrolled during active disease. The sequenced sample was peripheral blood.

CDR3 sequence reads: CASSSQGNHYNEQFF. CDR3 nucleotides: TGTGCCAGCAGCTCCCAGGGAAACCATTACAATGAGCAGTTCTTC. This chain links TRBV11-2 with TRBJ2-1, with D perhaps matching TRBD1 (5 bases). The CDR3 runs 15 residues. From germline, CDR1 is SGHAT and CDR2 FQNNGV. V shed 4 bases and J shed 4 bases, with 14 bases lying between them.